Here is one T cell receptor (beta chain) with its context. As originally analysed: Estimation of nucleated cell counts relied on the amplification of reference gene primers. TCRdb keeps only in-frame clones here, not all; method: immunoSEQ multiplex PCR. The V and J calls and the clone size are those of that table, but D and trimming were determined from the DNA. The sample gives 250,000 to 350,000 clones, over 75% of which show up once; 3.5% to 4% is in the top ten. This sample was taken from a study of blood T cell repertoires in COVID-19. About the research overall: Acute and convalescent COVID-19 specimens originated in the United States, Italy and Spain. T cells, B-cell-depleted T cells, or PBMCs supplied cDNA or gDNA.

Germline assignment: CDR1 SGHTA and CDR2 FQGNSA. This CDR3 is built from 13 residues. V was pared by 3 bases and J by 2 bases, with 7 bases between. The receptor was derived from a woman between 50 and 59 years old with active or convalescent COVID-19. V usage is TRBV7-2 and J usage is TRBJ1-1; D call uncertain. Sequenced input: peripheral blood. For the CDR3, the DNA is TGTGCCAGCAGCTTCGGGTCTAACACTGAAGCTTTCTTT. It yields the protein CASSFGSNTEAFF. The full variable domain, rest sourced from reference TRBV7-2 and TRBJ1-1, is GAGVSQSPSNKVTEKGKDVELRCDPISGHTALYWYRQSLGQGLEFLIYFQGNSAPDKSGLPSDRFSAERTGGSVSTLTIQRTQQEDSAVYLCASSFGSNTEAFFGQGTRLTVV.